The following is a TCR beta chain sequence with its context. The clone's antigen remains unknown. No much larger clonotype is one base removed from it; base qualities were not supplied. This specimen's time point label, per the study, means: cycle 4 day 1 (C4D1), after 6 weeks of nivolumab. Every trial patient had relapsed following autologous stem cell transplantation, and prior brentuximab vedotin exposure was what differed among cohorts A, B and C. Magnetic negative selection with a Miltenyi CD8+ T cell isolation kit was used to purify CD8+ T cells from thawed PBMCs. The trial cohort included around 56 patients with relapsed/refractory classical Hodgkin lymphoma, and each patient had a best overall response of complete response, partial response or progressive disease. Single-agent nivolumab was administered to trial patients in the multi-cohort phase II CheckMate 205 trial. An independent review committee assessed best overall response using the 2007 International Working Group response criteria. Trial PBMCs were obtained immediately prior to nivolumab initiation (C1D1) and on therapy at cycle 2 day 1 and cycle 4 day 1. After peripheral blood was drawn into 8 mL Vacutainer Cell Preparation Tubes, PBMCs were isolated by centrifugation and then cryopreserved. Purified CD4+ and CD8+ fractions were prepared only for cases in which an additional PBMC sample was available. On LS columns in a quadroMACS separator, the magnetically labelled cells were depleted, and the flow-through was collected as the purified fraction.

Genomic DNA was extracted with the Qiagen DNeasy kit from unsorted PBMCs and from negatively selected CD4+ and CD8+ fractions. Amplification of TCR beta CDR3 regions was done by immunoSEQ multiplex PCR with primers that anneal to V and J segments. A synthetic immune receptor repertoire was used to minimize amplification bias, and any residual bias was removed computationally once sequencing was done. The source study handled its data this way. Custom Python scripts were used to quantify repertoire diversity as the Shannon entropy index. Unsorted, CD4+ and CD8+ repertoires were analyzed separately, except for combined analyses in which CD4+ and CD8+ sequences were merged in silico. A clone was considered expanded if an increase in frequency of at least 2-fold after treatment relative to C1D1 was found, and a pseudocount of 0.5 was applied to clones undetected at baseline. Singleton clones were defined as clones with 0 or 1 copy at C1D1, and non-singleton clones were defined as clones with 2 or more copies. Clones expanded in unsorted samples were annotated as CD4+, CD8+ or unknown by matching protein sequences in sorted samples from the same patient. Diversity changes from C1D1 to C4D1 were tested in paired samples using Wilcoxon tests. Not all clones reach the TCRdb copy of this immuneACCESS table, which keeps in-frame sequences only. Checked studies attribute under half of the gap to unresolved V genes and leave the rest unexplained. Clonal size and the V and J genes are those of that table, whereas D and trimming came from the DNA. This sample has 15,000 to 25,000 clones in its table, and approximately 80% of those were observed once. Around 7.3% of the sample lies in the top ten.

These data are taken from a study of PD-1 blockade in classical Hodgkin lymphoma (dated by TCRdb to 2020 to 2022). Background on the whole study: Nivolumab dosing was 3 mg/kg intravenously every 2 weeks, continuing until either disease progression or unacceptable toxicity. To define a peripheral blood immune signature of response to PD-1 blockade in classical Hodgkin lymphoma, the study combined TCR beta sequencing with CyTOF. The study at large found these results: A significant rise by C4D1 was seen in CD4+ but not CD8+ TCR diversity (p=0.0027 vs p=0.16), with the rise being most apparent in complete responders (p=0.02). Lower diversity was observed in patients in whom nivolumab was started less than 1 year after ASCT, and these patients were excluded from later analyses so that confounding by immune reconstitution would be avoided. The study covered only a single clinical trial cohort, and the causes of the repertoire differences, possibly disease activity or prior therapy, were still not defined. Trial patients with a complete response had baseline diversity similar to that of newly diagnosed patients, while partial responders and progressors had significantly lower diversity. Baseline TCR diversity was reported as lower in newly diagnosed patients than in healthy donors, and lower still in relapsed/refractory patients.

From a lookup of the germline V gene, CDR1 and CDR2 are SGHDT and YYEEEE. Spanning cysteine to phenylalanine, the CDR3 consists of 13 amino acids. Just the 39-base CDR3 DNA is kept, in frame starting at base 1. Sample: CD8+ T cells from blood, taken before the fourth cycle of nivolumab. This receptor was taken from a human donor with classical Hodgkin lymphoma. The receptor chain draws on TRBV5-6 and TRBJ2-5; a confident D gene designation cannot be given. The closer fit of TRBJ2-7 to the DNA end suggests the J call may be wrong. The sequence in DNA is TGTGCCAGCAGCTTCGACCAGGAAGGCGAGCAGTACTTC. Translation gives CASSFDQEGEQYF.